This T cell receptor beta chain was sequenced for a study of CD8+CD57+ T cells in acquired aplastic anemia. The CDR3 has 16 residues. Germline V gene data show CDR1 as GTSNPN and CDR2 as SVGIG (reference sequence). Trimming cost V 0 bases and J 7 bases, with 19 bases left between them. All patients picked for sequencing had shown, by flow cytometry, an expansion of CD8+CD57+ cells. The table lists this clonotype with a few counts. Genomic DNA constituted the template upon which TCR beta VDJ and CDR3 profiling was performed. Each CDR3 protein gets one entry after TCRdb re-called the reads with MiXCR. Of over 150,000 distinct CDR3 sequences in the sample, 40% to 50% were seen once.

V gene TRBV30 combines with J gene TRBJ1-5; maybe TRBD1 (5 bases). The material sequenced was sorted CD4+, CD8+, or CD8+CD57+ T cells (not recorded which) from PBMCs. The TCR was taken from a human donor with aplastic anemia. As DNA, the CDR3 is TGTGCCTGGAGTGTACGGACGGGTCCGAGGGACCAGCCCCAGCATTTT. It codes for CAWSVRTGPRDQPQHF.